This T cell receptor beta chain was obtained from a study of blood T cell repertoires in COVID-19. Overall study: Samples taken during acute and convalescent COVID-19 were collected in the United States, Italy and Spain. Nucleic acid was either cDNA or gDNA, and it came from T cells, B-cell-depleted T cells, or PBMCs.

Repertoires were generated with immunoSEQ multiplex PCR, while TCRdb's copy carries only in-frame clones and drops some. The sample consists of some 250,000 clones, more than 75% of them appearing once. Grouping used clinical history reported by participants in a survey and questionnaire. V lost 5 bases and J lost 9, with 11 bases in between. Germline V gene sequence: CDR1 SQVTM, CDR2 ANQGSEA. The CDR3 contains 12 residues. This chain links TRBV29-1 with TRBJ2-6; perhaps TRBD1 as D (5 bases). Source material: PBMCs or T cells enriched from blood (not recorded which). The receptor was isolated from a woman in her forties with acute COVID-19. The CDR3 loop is CSVQGKYNVLTF. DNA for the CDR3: TGCAGCGTTCAGGGTAAATACAACGTCCTGACTTTC. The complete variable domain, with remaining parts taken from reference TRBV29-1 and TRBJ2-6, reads SAVISQKPSRDICQRGTSLTIQCQVDSQVTMMFWYRQQPGQSLTLIATANQGSEATYESGFVIDKFPISRPNLTFSTLTVSNMSPEDSSIYLCSVQGKYNVLTFGAGSRLTVL.